One sample yielded the 22 T cell receptor beta chains listed below, sequenced in a study of blood T cell repertoires in COVID-19. Only in-frame clones appear in the TCRdb table, and some are missing; sequencing was by immunoSEQ multiplex PCR. The repertoire has fewer than 350,000 clones, approximately 91% of them found once; the top ten carry 4.5% to 6.5%. Sequenced material: PBMCs or T cells enriched from blood (not recorded which). Receptor source: a man aged 55-75 years who had recovered from COVID-19.

The genes are TRBV9 and TRBJ2-7, with D possibly being TRBD1 (6 bases). Deletions cut 3 bases from V and 0 bases from J, with 10 bases between. Germline CDR1 SGDLS, CDR2 YYNGEE. The CDR3 loop spans 14 amino acids. The CDR3 nucleotides are TGTGCCAGCAGCGCAGGGGAAAACTCCTACGAGCAGTACTTC. Translation: CASSAGENSYEQYF.

The chain recombines TRBV6-5 with TRBJ2-5; tentatively, D is TRBD2 (6 bases). The germline V and J ends were trimmed by 2 bases and 5 bases, with 15 bases remaining between them. Germline loops: CDR1 MNHEY, CDR2 SVGAGI. The CDR3 is 15 residues long. CDR3 amino acids: CASSYGTPNRETQYF. The CDR3, as DNA: TGTGCCAGCAGTTACGGGACTCCCAATAGGGAGACCCAGTACTTC.

The rearrangement links TRBV6-5 to TRBJ2-7; 9 bases fit TRBD2. With 5 bases clipped from V and 3 bases from J, the junction kept 8 bases outside the gene matches. Germline CDR1 is MNHEY and CDR2 is SVGAGI. CDR3 length equals 15 residues. The CDR3 spells CASSRSGRVSYEQYF. CDR3 coding DNA: TGTGCCAGCAGTCGTAGCGGGAGAGTAAGCTACGAGCAGTACTTC.

This clone has a handful of counts. The genes are TRBV14 and TRBJ2-3, with 7 bases lining up with TRBD2. CDR1 and CDR2 (germline): SGHDN, FVKESK. The V segment lost 3 bases and the J segment 2 bases; nucleotides outside the gene matches: 5. This CDR3 comprises 15 residues. The CDR3 sequence: CASSQLAGDTDTQYF. The CDR3 DNA reads TGTGCCAGCAGCCAGTTAGCGGGCGACACAGATACGCAGTATTTT. The variable domain in full, with the rest retrieved from reference TRBV14 and TRBJ2-3, is EAGVTQFPSHSVIEKGQTVTLRCDPISGHDNLYWYRRVMGKEIKFLLHFVKESKQDESGMPNNRFLAERTGGTYSTLKVQPAELEDSGVYFCASSQLAGDTDTQYFGPGTRLTVL.

The J gene is TRBJ2-3, the V gene TRBV5-4; TRBD1 matches 9 bases. The CDR3 totals 15 residues. V gave up 4 bases and J gave up 2 bases; unmatched junction bases: 5. The V gene's germline CDR1 is SGHNT and CDR2 YYREEE (reference sequence). This CDR3 is CASSPGTGTTDTQYF. The CDR3 DNA sequence: TGTGCCAGCAGCCCCGGGACAGGGACCACAGATACGCAGTATTTT.

The rearrangement links TRBV11-3 to TRBJ2-3, with D tentatively TRBD2 (6 bases). Trimming took off 4 bases at V and 8 bases at J, with 13 bases between the two ends. The length of the CDR3 is 13 residues. Germline CDR1 and CDR2: SGHNT and YENEEA. This chain's CDR3 is CASSSYHGSTQYF. CDR3 bases: TGTGCCAGCAGCTCCTACCACGGGAGTACGCAGTATTTT.

This clone appeared a single time. Here the CDR3 reads CASSVRLNSGRAADTQYF. The CDR3 region has the DNA TGTGCCAGCAGCGTACGCCTCAATAGCGGGAGGGCCGCGGATACGCAGTATTTT. This chain joins TRBV9 and TRBJ2-3; 11 positions agree with TRBD2. With 1 base clipped from V and 6 bases from J, the junction kept 13 bases outside the gene matches. The CDR3 totals 18 residues. Germline V gives CDR1 SGDLS, CDR2 YYNGEE.

V gene TRBV25-1 combines with J gene TRBJ2-3; D not certain. The CDR3 is 14 residues long. The germline V and J ends were trimmed by 3 bases and 0 bases, with 7 bases remaining between them. Germline V lookup: CDR1 MGHDK, CDR2 SYGVNS. The CDR3 loop reads CASSDELSTDTQYF. The CDR3 coding sequence is TGTGCCAGCAGTGACGAGCTCAGCACAGATACGCAGTATTTT.

As regards this clone: This same CDR3 is encoded by further DNA sequences in the sample. This sequence joins TRBV24-1 and TRBJ1-5; possibly TRBD1 for D (5 bases). This CDR3 region has 14 residues. The V gene lost 3 bases and the J gene lost 4 bases, with 9 bases spanning the gap. The germline V gene encodes CDR1 KGHDR and CDR2 SFDVKD. The CDR3 protein is CATSDRQLNQPQHF. Here the CDR3 DNA reads TGTGCCACCAGTGATCGACAGCTGAATCAGCCCCAGCATTTT.

The chain uses TRBV5-5 and TRBJ1-3, with a weak D call TRBD1 (6 bases). CDR1 is SGHKS and CDR2 is YYEKEE in the germline V gene (reference sequence). The CDR3 spans 16 residues. V dropped 4 bases and J dropped 2 bases, with 16 bases sitting between them. CDR3 sequence reads: CASSPDRTEPGNTIYF. CDR3 coding DNA: TGTGCCAGCAGCCCAGACAGGACCGAGCCTGGAAACACCATATATTTT.

The chain employs TRBV9 and TRBJ2-7; 8 bases align to TRBD2. With V trimmed by 4 bases and J by 5 bases, 5 bases remained unmatched. The CDR3 runs to 13 residues. Germline loops: CDR1 SGDLS, CDR2 YYNGEE. The CDR3 sequence: CASSSRTSNEQYF. The CDR3 nucleotides read TGTGCCAGCAGCTCAAGGACTAGCAACGAGCAGTACTTC.

The chain uses TRBV4-1 and TRBJ2-1, with no clear D. The germline CDR1 and CDR2 sequences are MGHRA and YSYEKL. V was cut by 2 bases and J by 6 bases, with 11 bases left in between. The CDR3 has 14 residues. The CDR3 loop is CASSQRGTGNEQFF. The DNA for the CDR3 is TGCGCCAGCAGCCAACGTGGAACGGGCAATGAGCAGTTCTTC.

This clone has only one observation. V and J are TRBV7-8 and TRBJ2-3, with 10 bases fitting TRBD1. CDR3 length equals 15 residues. Losses at the gene ends were 5 bases for V and 4 bases for J; bases not matched to a gene: 6. Germline V gives CDR1 SGHVS, CDR2 FQNEAQ. CDR3 bases: TGTGCCAGCAGCCGAGGGACAGGGGATGCAGATACGCAGTATTTT. Residues: CASSRGTGDADTQYF.

The CDR3 loop is CASSRRKTSGSKDEQFF. In DNA form, the CDR3 reads TGTGCCAGCAGCCGACGGAAGACTAGCGGGAGTAAGGATGAGCAGTTCTTC. V and J are TRBV7-3 and TRBJ2-1; 12 bases align to TRBD2. V lost 5 bases, J lost 8 bases, and 13 bases stayed unmatched. Germline CDR1 is SGHTA and CDR2 is FQGTGA. The CDR3 runs 17 residues.

CDR3 nucleotide sequence: TGTGCCAGCAGCTTCAATTACCACTTAGCGGGTCAGAACAATGAGCAGTTCTTC. Translation: CASSFNYHLAGQNNEQFF. J is TRBJ2-1 and V is TRBV11-2; 7 bases match TRBD2. With 3 bases clipped from V and 5 bases from J, the junction kept 16 bases outside the gene matches. CDR3 length equals 18 residues. Germline V CDR1 and CDR2: SGHAT, FQNNGV.

The DNA of the CDR3 is TGTGCCATCAGTGAGCCGGGCAGGCCGGGGAGTGAAAAACTGTTTTTT. Amino acids: CAISEPGRPGSEKLFF. This chain uses TRBV10-3 with TRBJ1-4; no clear D gene. Germline V gene sequence: CDR1 ENHRY, CDR2 SYGVKD. The CDR3 has 16 amino acids. The V end was cut by 2 bases, the J end by 7 bases, with 17 bases between.

V usage is TRBV6-6 and J usage is TRBJ2-1; 7 bases align to TRBD2. CDR1 MNHNY and CDR2 SVGAGI come from the germline V gene (reference sequence). This CDR3 contains 15 residues. The V and J ends lost 2 bases and 4 bases, in that order; junction bases with no gene match: 5. The chain's CDR3 is CASSYQAGSYNEQFF. The CDR3 coding sequence is TGTGCCAGCAGTTACCAAGCGGGGAGTTACAATGAGCAGTTCTTC.

V gene TRBV4-1 combines with J gene TRBJ1-2; D remains unclear. V was clipped by 3 bases and J by 1 base, with 6 bases between them. Germline V gene sequence: CDR1 MGHRA, CDR2 YSYEKL. The CDR3 covers 13 residues. The CDR3 loop is CASSQTGNYGYTF. In nucleotides, the CDR3 is TGCGCCAGCAGCCAGACTGGTAACTATGGCTACACCTTC.

Of note for this clone: The sample has other DNA sequences that encode this CDR3 too. The rearrangement uses TRBV9 and TRBJ2-2; weak D call: TRBD2 (6 bases). V shed 0 bases and J shed 0 bases, with 9 bases lying between them. CDR3 length: 16 residues. Germline V gene lookup returns CDR1 SGDLS and CDR2 YYNGEE. Written as DNA, the CDR3 is TGTGCCAGCAGCGTAGGGTTAGCGGCGAACACCGGGGAGCTGTTTTTT. It specifies CASSVGLAANTGELFF.

The rearrangement joins TRBV19 to TRBJ1-6; 7 nucleotides match TRBD1. The germline gives CDR1 LNHDA, CDR2 SQIVND (reference sequence). V shed 6 bases, J shed 7 bases, and the junction held 6 bases outside the gene matches. The CDR3 loop spans 14 amino acids. The CDR3 loop reads CASSTDRVNSPLHF. For the CDR3, the DNA is TGTGCCAGTAGCACCGACAGGGTCAATTCACCCCTCCACTTT.

The gene calls are TRBV20-1 and TRBJ1-5; weak D call: TRBD1 (5 bases). Germline CDR1 is DFQATT and CDR2 is SNEGSKA (reference sequence). Between the trimmed V and J ends, which lost 3 bases and 1 base, there was a span of 13 bases. The length of the CDR3 is 15 residues. The CDR3 is CSASRTRGSNQPQHF. The CDR3 DNA is TGCAGTGCTAGTCGGACGCGGGGCAGCAATCAGCCCCAGCATTTT.

This chain connects TRBV10-3 to TRBJ1-2; tentatively, D is TRBD1 (6 bases). The germline V and J ends were trimmed by 0 bases and 4 bases, with 12 bases remaining between them. Germline V CDR1 and CDR2: ENHRY, SYGVKD. This CDR3 is built from 15 residues. The CDR3 DNA reads as TGTGCCATCAGTGAGTCGGCAGGGGAAGGCTATGGCTACACCTTC. It yields the protein CAISESAGEGYGYTF.